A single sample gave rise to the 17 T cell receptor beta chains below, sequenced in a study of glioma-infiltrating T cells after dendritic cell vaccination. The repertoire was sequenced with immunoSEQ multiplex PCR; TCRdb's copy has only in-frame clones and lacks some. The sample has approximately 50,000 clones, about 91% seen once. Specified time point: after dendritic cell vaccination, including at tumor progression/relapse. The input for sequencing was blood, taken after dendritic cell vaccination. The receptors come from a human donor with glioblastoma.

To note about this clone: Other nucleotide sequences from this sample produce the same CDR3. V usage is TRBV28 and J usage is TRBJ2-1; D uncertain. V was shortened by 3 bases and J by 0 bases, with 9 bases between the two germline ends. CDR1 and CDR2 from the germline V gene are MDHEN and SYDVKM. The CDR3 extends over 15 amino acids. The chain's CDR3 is CASSFRGSSYNEQFF. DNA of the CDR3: TGTGCCAGCAGTTTTCGCGGTAGCTCCTACAATGAGCAGTTCTTC.

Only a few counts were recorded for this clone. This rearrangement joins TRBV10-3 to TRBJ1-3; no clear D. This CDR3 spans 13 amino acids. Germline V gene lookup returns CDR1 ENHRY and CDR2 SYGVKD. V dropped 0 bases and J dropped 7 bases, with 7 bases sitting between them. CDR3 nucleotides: TGTGCCATCAGTGAGTCGACTCGGAACACCATATATTTT. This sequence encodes CAISESTRNTIYF.

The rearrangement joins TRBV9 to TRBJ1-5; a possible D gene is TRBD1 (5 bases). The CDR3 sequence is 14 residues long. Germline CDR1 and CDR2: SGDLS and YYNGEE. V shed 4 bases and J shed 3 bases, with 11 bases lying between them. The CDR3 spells CASSSGASNQPQHF. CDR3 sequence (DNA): TGTGCCAGCAGCTCTGGGGCCTCCAATCAGCCCCAGCATTTT.

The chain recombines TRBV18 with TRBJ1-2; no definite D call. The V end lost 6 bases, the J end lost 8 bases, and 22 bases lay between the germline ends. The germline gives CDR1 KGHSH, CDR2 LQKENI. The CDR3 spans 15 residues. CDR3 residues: CASSPRGEGNRGYTF. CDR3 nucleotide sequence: TGTGCCAGCTCCCCCCGTGGAGAGGGAAATAGAGGCTACACCTTC. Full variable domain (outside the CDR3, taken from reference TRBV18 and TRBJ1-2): NAGVMQNPRHLVRRRGQEARLRCSPMKGHSHVYWYRQLPEEGLKFMVYLQKENIIDESGMPKERFSAEFPKEGPSILRIQQVVRGDSAAYFCASSPRGEGNRGYTFGSGTRLTVV.

CDR3 in amino acids: CASSSGTGYYYGYTF. The CDR3 DNA reads TGTGCCAGCAGTTCCGGGACAGGGTATTACTATGGCTACACCTTC. The chain combines TRBV28 with TRBJ1-2, with TRBD1 matching over 9 bases. Germline assignment: CDR1 MDHEN and CDR2 SYDVKM. CDR3 length: 15 residues. The J segment lost 3 bases and the V segment lost 4 bases, leaving 6 bases of the junction unmatched.

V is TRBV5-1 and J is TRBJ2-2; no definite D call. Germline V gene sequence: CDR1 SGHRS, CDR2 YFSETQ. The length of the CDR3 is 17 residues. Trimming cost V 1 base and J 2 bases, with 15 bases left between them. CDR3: CASSLSLPHSNTGELFF. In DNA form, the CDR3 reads TGCGCCAGCAGCTTGTCCCTTCCCCACAGCAACACCGGGGAGCTGTTTTTT.

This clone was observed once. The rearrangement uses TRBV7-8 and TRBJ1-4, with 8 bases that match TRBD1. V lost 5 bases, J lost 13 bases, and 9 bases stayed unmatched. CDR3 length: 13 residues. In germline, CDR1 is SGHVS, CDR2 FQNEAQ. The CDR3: CASSPTLGQGLFF. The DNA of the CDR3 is TGTGCCAGCAGCCCGACTCTCGGACAGGGACTGTTTTTT.

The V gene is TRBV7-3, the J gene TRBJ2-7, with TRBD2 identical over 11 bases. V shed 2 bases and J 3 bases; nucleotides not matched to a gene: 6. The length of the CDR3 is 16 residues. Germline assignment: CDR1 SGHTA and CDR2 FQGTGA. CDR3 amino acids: CASSLEGTSGRYEQYF. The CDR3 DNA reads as TGTGCCAGCAGCTTAGAGGGGACTAGCGGTCGCTACGAGCAGTACTTC.

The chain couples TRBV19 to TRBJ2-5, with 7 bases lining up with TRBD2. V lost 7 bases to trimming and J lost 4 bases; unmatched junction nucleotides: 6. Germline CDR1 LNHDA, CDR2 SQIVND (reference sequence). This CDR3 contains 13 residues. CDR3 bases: TGTGCCAGTATGCGGCCGGGGGGAGAGACCCAGTACTTC. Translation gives CASMRPGGETQYF.

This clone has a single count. The CDR3 loop is CASSSTGGVGETQYF. In DNA, the CDR3 is TGTGCCAGCAGCTCGACAGGGGGCGTCGGAGAGACCCAGTACTTC. This chain joins TRBV7-9 and TRBJ2-5; 10 nucleotides agree with TRBD1. Germline CDR1 SEHNR, CDR2 FQNEAQ (reference sequence). The length of the CDR3 is 15 residues. Losses at the gene ends were 4 bases for V and 4 bases for J; bases not matched to a gene: 6.

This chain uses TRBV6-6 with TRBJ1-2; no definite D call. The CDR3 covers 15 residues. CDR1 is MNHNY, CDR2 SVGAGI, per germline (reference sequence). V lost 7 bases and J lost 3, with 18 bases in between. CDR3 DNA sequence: TGTGCCAGCACCCGACGGAGCACGGTGGACTATGGCTACACCTTC. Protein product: CASTRRSTVDYGYTF.

In DNA form, the CDR3 reads TGTGCCAGCAGCTTGGGGGGTCCCTTTGACGAGCAGTACTTC. Amino acid sequence: CASSLGGPFDEQYF. The chain combines TRBV11-3 with TRBJ2-7, with D tentatively TRBD2 (6 bases). This CDR3 has 14 residues. Deletions cut 3 bases from V and 5 bases from J, with 14 bases between. CDR1 and CDR2 (germline): SGHNT, YENEEA.

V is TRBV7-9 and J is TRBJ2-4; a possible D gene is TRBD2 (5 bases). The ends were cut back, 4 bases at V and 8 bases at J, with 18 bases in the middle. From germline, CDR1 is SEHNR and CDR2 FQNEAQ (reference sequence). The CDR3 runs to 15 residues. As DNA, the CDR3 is TGTGCCAGCAGCTCCTACTCGACTACTAGGGACATTCAGTACTTC. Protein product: CASSSYSTTRDIQYF.

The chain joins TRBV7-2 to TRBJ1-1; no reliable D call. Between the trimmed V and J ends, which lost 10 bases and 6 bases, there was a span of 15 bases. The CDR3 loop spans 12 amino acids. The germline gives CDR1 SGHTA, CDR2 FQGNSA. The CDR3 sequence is CATGKSRPEAFF. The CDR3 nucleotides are TGTGCCACCGGGAAAAGTCGCCCTGAAGCTTTCTTT.

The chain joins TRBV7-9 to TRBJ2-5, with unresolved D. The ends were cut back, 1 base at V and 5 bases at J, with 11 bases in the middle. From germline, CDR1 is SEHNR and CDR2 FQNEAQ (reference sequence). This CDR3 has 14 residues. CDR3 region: CASSLGAMLETQYF. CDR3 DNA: TGTGCCAGCAGCTTAGGGGCCATGCTGGAGACCCAGTACTTC.

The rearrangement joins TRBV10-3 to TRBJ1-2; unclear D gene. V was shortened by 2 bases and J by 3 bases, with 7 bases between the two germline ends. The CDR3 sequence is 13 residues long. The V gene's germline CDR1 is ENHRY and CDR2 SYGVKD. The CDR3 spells CAISEMGDYGYTF. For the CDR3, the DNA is TGTGCCATCAGTGAGATGGGCGACTATGGCTACACCTTC.

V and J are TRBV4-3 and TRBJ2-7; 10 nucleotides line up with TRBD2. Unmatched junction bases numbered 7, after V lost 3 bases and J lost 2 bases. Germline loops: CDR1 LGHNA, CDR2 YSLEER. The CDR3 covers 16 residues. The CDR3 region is CASSQEPSGSPYEQYF. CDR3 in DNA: TGCGCCAGCAGCCAGGAACCTAGCGGGAGCCCCTACGAGCAGTACTTC.